This T cell receptor beta chain was sequenced during a study of T-cell reconstitution after alpha-beta-depleted transplantation in children. Overall study results and limits: Alpha-beta T cells about two months after transplant reportedly derived from several hundred expanded graft clones.

This CDR3 has 14 residues. Germline CDR1 SGHVS, CDR2 FQNEAQ. V lost 5 bases and J 0 bases, leaving 8 bases between the germline ends. Researchers prepared the TCRbeta library using unique molecular identifiers, the study reports. TCRdb itself ran the PCR reads through MiXCR, one entry per CDR3 protein. Found here are a few hundred thousand distinct CDR3 sequences, 13% of them singletons; the top ten hold roughly 2.3%. Comments on this clonotype: Antigen unknown.

The chain has TRBV7-8 and TRBJ2-1; no firm D call. The source material was PBMCs, mostly from graft donor cells, sampled 360 days after TCRalphabeta/CD19-depleted stem cell transplant. The TCR sequence derives from a male patient between 10 and 17 years old who had a stem cell transplant for acute myeloid leukemia, so the T cells may come from the graft donor. CDR3 bases: TGTGCCAGCAGCCATTCGAGCTCCTACAATGAGCAGTTCTTC. Protein product: CASSHSSSYNEQFF.